This TCR beta chain derives from a study of shared clonotypes between healthy human individuals. Comments on this clone: What it binds is not known.

Selected positively for CCR7 and CD45RO-negative, naive CD8 cells excluded terminally differentiated effector memory CD45RA+ cells. Trimming pared 11 bases from V and 4 bases from J, leaving 10 bases between. The CDR3 length is 11 residues. Germline CDR1 is SGHAT and CDR2 is FQNNGV. Whole-study results and caveats: Memory subsets had estimated richness that was generally smaller than that of naive subsets. Relative to their counterparts shared across all four donors, non-shared clonotypes exhibited diminished generation probabilities.

Profiled with immunoSEQ multiplex PCR; TCRdb holds only in-frame clones, not every one. The sample carries some 2 million clones, approximately 94% recorded once. The receptor comes from a man younger than 30 in good health. Source material: naive CD8+ T cells sorted from blood. The chain employs TRBV11-2 and TRBJ2-3, with unresolved D. CDR3 DNA: TGTGCCTGCTTGGTGGCAGATACGCAGTATTTT. Its translation is CACLVADTQYF.